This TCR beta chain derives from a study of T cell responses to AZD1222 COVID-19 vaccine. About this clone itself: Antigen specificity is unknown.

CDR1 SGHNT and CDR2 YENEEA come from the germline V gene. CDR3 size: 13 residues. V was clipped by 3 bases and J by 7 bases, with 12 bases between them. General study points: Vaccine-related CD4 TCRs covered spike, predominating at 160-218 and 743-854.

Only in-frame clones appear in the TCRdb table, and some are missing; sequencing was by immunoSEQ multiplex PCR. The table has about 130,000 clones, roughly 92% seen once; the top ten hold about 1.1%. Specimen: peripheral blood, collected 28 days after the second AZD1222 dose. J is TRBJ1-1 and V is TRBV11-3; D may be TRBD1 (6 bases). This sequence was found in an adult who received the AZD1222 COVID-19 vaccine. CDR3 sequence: CASSFTRGGEAFF. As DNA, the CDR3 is TGTGCCAGCAGCTTCACCCGAGGGGGTGAAGCTTTCTTT.